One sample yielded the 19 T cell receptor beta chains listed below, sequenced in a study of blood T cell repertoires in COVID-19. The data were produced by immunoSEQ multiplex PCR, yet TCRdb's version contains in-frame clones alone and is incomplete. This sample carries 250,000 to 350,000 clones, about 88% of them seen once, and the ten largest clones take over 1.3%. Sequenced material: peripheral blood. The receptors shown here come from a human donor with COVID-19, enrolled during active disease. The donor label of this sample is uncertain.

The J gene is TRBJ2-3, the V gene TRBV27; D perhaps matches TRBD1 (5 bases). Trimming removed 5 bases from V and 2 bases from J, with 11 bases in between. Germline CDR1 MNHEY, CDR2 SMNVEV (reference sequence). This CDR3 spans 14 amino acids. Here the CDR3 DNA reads TGTGCCAGCAGTCGCGGACATCCCACAGATACGCAGTATTTT. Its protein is CASSRGHPTDTQYF.

The CDR3 loop is CAWRSSYNSPLHF. Here the CDR3 DNA reads TGTGCCTGGCGCAGCTCCTATAATTCACCCCTCCACTTT. This sequence joins TRBV30 and TRBJ1-6; D uncertain. V lost 5 bases to trimming and J lost 0 bases, with 5 bases between them. This CDR3 has 13 amino acids. Germline V gene sequence: CDR1 GTSNPN, CDR2 SVGIG (reference sequence).

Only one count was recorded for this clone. Here the CDR3 reads CAISGTGDGGNTIYF. The CDR3 DNA reads as TGTGCCATCAGTGGGACAGGGGATGGTGGAAACACCATATATTTT. The chain joins TRBV10-3 to TRBJ1-3, with 9 positions matching TRBD1. The length of the CDR3 is 15 residues. The V segment lost 4 bases and the J segment 3 bases; nucleotides outside the gene matches: 4. Germline loops: CDR1 ENHRY, CDR2 SYGVKD.

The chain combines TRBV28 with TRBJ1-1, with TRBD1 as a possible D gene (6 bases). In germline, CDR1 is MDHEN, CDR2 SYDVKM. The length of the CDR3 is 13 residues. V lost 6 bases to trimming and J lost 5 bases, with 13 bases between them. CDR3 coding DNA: TGTGCCAGCAGATACAGGGAGGGGACTGAAGCTTTCTTT. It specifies CASRYREGTEAFF.

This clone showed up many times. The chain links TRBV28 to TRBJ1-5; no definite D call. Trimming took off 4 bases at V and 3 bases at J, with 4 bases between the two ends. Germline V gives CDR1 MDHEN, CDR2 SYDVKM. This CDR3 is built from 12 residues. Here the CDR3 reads CASSSTNQPQHF. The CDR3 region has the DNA TGTGCCAGCAGTTCTACCAATCAGCCCCAGCATTTT.

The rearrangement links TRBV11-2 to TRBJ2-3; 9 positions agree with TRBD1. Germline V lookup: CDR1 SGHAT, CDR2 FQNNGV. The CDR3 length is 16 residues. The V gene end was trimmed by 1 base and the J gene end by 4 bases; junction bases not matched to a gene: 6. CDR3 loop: CASSLALGTGSDTQYF. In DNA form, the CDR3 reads TGTGCCAGCAGCTTAGCGTTAGGGACAGGGTCAGATACGCAGTATTTT.

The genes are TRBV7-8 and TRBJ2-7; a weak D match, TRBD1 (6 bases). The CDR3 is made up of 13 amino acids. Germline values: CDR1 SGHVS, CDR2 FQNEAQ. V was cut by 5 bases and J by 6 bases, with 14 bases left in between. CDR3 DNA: TGTGCCAGCAGCATCGGACAGCCCGCCGAGCAGTACTTC. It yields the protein CASSIGQPAEQYF.

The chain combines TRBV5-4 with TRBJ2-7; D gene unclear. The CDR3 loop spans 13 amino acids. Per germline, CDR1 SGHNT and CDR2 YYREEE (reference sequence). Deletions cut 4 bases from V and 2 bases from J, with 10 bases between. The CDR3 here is CASSDLKTYEQYF. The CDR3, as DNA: TGTGCCAGCAGCGATCTAAAAACCTACGAGCAGTACTTC.

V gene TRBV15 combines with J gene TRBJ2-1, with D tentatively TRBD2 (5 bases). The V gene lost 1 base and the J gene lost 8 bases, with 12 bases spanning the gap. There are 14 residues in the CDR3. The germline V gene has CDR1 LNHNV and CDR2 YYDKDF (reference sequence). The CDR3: CATSRARLGDEQFF. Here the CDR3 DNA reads TGTGCCACCAGCAGAGCAAGGTTGGGAGATGAGCAGTTCTTC.

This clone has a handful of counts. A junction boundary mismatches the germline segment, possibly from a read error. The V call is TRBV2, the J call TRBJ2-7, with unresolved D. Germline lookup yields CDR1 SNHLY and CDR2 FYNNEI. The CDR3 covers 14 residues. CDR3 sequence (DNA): TGTGCCAGCAGTGAAGAGGTCATAGCCTACGAACAGTACTTC. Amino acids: CASSEEVIAYEQYF.

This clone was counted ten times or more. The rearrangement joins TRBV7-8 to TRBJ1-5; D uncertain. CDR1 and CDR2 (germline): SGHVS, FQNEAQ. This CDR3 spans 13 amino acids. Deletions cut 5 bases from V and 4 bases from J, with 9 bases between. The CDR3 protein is CASSPPGNQPQHF. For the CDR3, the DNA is TGTGCCAGCAGCCCCCCGGGGAATCAGCCCCAGCATTTT.

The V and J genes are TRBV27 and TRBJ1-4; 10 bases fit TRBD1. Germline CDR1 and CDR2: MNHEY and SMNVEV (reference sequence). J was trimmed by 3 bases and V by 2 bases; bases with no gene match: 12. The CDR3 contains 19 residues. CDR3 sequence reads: CASSLNAGQGITSNEKLFF. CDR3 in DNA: TGTGCCAGCAGTTTAAACGCGGGACAGGGGATCACCTCTAATGAAAAACTGTTTTTT.

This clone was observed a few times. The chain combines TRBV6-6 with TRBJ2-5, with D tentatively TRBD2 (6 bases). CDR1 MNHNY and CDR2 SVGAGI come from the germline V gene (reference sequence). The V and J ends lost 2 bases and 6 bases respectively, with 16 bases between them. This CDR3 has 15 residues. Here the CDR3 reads CASSYAGTSAQTQYF. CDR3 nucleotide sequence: TGTGCCAGCAGTTACGCCGGGACTTCTGCCCAGACCCAGTACTTC.

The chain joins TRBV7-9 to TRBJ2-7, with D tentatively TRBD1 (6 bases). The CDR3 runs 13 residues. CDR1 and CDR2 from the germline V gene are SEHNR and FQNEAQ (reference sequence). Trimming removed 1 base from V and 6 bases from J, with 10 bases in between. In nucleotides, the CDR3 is TGTGCCAGCAGCTTAGGGACAGACCCCGAGCAGTACTTC. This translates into CASSLGTDPEQYF.

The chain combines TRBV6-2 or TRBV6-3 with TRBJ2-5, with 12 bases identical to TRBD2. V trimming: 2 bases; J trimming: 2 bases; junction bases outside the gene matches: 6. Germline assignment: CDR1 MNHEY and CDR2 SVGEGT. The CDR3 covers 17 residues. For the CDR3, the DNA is TGTGCCAGCAGTTACGGGGGACTAGCGGGCATTCAAGAGACCCAGTACTTC. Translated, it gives CASSYGGLAGIQETQYF.

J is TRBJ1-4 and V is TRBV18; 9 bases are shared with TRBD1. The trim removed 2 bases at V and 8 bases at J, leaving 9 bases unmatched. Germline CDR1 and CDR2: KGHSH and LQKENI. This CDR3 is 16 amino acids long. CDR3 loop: CASSPLLGQGKEKLFF. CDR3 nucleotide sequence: TGTGCCAGCTCACCATTGTTGGGACAGGGTAAAGAAAAACTGTTTTTT.

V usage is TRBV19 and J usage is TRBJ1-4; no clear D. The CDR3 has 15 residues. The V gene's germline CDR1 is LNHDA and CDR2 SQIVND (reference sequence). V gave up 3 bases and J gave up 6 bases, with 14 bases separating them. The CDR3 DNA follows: TGTGCCAGTAGTATCCTTGGAGGCAATCATGAAAAACTGTTTTTT. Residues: CASSILGGNHEKLFF.

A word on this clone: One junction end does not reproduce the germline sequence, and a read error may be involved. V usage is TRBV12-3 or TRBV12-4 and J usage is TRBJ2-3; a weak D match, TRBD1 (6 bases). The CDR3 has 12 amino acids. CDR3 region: CASSREGEPRGF. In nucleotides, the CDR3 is TGTGCCAGCAGTCGCGAAGGGGAGCCCAGGGGTTTT.

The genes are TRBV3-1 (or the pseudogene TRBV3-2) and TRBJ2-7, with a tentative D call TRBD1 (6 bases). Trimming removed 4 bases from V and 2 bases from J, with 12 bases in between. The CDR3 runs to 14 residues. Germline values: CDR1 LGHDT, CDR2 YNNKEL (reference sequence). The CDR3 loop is CASSPLAGAYEQYF. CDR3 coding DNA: TGTGCCAGCAGCCCTCTGGCAGGGGCCTACGAGCAGTACTTC.